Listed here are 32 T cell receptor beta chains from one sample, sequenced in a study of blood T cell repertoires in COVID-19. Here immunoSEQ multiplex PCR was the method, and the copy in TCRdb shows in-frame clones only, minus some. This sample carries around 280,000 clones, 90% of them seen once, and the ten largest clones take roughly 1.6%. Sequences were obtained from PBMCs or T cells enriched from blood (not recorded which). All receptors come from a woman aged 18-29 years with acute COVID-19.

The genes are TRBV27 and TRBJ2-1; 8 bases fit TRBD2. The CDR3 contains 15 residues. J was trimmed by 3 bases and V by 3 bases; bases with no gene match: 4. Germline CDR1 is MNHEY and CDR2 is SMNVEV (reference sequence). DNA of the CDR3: TGTGCCAGCAGTTTGGAGACTAGCGACTACAATGAGCAGTTCTTC. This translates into CASSLETSDYNEQFF.

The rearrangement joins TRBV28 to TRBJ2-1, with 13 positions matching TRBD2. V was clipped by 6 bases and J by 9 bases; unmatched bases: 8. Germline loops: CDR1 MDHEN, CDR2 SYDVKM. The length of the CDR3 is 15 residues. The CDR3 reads CASRETGLAGSEQFF. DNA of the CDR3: TGTGCCAGCAGGGAGACGGGACTAGCGGGAAGTGAGCAGTTCTTC.

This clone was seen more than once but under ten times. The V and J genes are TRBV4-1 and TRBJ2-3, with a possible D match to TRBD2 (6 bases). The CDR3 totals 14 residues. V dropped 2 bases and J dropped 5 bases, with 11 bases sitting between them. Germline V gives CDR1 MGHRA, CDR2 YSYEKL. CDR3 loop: CASSQPGALDTQYF. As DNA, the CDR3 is TGCGCCAGCAGCCAACCGGGAGCCTTAGATACGCAGTATTTT.

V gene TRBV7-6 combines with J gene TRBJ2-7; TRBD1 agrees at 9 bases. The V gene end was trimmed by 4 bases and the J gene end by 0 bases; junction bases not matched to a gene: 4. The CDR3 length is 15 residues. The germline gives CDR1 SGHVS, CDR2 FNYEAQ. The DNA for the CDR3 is TGTGCCAGCAGCTCCGGGACAGGGCCCTCCTACGAGCAGTACTTC. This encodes CASSSGTGPSYEQYF.

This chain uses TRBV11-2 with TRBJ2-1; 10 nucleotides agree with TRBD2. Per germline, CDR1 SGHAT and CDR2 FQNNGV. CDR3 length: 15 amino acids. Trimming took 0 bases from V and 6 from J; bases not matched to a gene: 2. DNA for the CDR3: TGTGCCAGCAGCTTAGAAGCGGGAGGGCCCAATGAGCAGTTCTTC. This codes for CASSLEAGGPNEQFF.

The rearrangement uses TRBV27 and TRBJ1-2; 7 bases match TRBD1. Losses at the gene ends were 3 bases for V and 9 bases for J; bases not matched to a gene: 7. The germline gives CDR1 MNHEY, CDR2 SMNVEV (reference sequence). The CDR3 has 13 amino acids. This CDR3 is CASSFNRGESYTF. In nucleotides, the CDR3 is TGTGCCAGCAGTTTCAACAGGGGTGAGAGCTACACCTTC.

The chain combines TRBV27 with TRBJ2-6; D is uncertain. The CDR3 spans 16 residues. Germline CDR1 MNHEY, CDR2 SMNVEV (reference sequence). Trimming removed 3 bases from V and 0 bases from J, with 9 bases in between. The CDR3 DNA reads TGTGCCAGCAGTTTGTCCGGAGTCTCTGGGGCCAACGTCCTGACTTTC. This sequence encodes CASSLSGVSGANVLTF.

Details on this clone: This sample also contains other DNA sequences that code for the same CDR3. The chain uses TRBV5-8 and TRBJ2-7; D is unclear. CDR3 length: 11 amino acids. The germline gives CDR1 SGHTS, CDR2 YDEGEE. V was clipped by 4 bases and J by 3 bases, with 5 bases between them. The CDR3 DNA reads TGTGCCAGCAGCCTAGTCTACGAGCAGTACTTC. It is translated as CASSLVYEQYF. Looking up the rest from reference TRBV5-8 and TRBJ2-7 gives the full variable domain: EAGVTQSPTHLIKTRGQQATLRCSPISGHTSVYWYQQALGLGLQFLLWYDEGEERNRGNFPPRFSGRQFPNYSSELNVNALELEDSALYLCASSLVYEQYFGPGTRLTVT.

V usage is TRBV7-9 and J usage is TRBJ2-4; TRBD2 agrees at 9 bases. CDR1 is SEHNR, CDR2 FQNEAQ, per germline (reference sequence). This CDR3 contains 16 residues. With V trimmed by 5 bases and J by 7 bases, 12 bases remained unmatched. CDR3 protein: CASSPSDSGRGNIQYF. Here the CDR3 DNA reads TGTGCCAGCAGCCCCTCGGATAGCGGGAGAGGGAACATTCAGTACTTC.

The CDR3 spells CASRASGLGIVEAFF. CDR3 in DNA: TGTGCCAGCAGGGCTTCGGGACTAGGGATTGTTGAAGCTTTCTTT. This chain joins TRBV27 and TRBJ1-1; D possibly corresponds to TRBD1 (5 bases). V was clipped by 6 bases and J by 7 bases, with 21 bases between them. Germline-derived CDR1 and CDR2 are MNHEY and SMNVEV (reference sequence). There are 15 residues in the CDR3.

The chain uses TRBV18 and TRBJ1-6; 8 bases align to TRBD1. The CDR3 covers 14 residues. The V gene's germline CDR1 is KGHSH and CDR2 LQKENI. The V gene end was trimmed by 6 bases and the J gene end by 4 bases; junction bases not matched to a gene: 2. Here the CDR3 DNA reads TGTGCCAGCTCCGGGACAGGTTATAATTCACCCCTCCACTTT. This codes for CASSGTGYNSPLHF.

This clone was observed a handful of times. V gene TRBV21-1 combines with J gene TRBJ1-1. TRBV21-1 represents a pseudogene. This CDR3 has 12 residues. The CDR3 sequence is CAPWGGSTEAFF. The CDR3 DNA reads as TGTGCACCTTGGGGGGGGAGCACTGAAGCTTTCTTT.

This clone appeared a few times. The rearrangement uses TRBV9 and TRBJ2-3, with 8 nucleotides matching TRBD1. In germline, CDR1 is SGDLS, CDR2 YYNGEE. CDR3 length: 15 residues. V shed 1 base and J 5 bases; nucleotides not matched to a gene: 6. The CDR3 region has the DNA TGTGCCAGCAGCGTATCCCAGGGGGCCGGAGATACGCAGTATTTT. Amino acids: CASSVSQGAGDTQYF.

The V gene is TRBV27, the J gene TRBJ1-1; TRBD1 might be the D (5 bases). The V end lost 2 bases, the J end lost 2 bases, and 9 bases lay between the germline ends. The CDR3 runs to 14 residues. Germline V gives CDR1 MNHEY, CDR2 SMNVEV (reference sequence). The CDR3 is CASSLGRGNTEAFF. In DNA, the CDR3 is TGTGCCAGCAGTTTAGGGAGGGGTAACACTGAAGCTTTCTTT.

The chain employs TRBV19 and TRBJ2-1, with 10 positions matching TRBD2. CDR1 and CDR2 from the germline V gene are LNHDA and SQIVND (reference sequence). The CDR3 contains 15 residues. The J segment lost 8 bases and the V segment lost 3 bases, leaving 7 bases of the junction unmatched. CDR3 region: CASSMLAGVGDEQFF. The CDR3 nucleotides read TGTGCCAGTAGTATGCTAGCGGGAGTCGGGGATGAGCAGTTCTTC.

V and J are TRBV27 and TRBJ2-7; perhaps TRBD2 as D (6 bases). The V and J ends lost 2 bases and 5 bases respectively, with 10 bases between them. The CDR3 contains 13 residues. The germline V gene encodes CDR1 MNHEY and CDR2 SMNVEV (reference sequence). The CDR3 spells CASSLKWGDEQYF. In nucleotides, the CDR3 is TGTGCCAGCAGTTTAAAGTGGGGGGACGAGCAGTACTTC.

The CDR3 region is CASSLGQPRNEQFF. In nucleotides, the CDR3 is TGCGCCAGCAGCTTGGGACAACCCCGCAATGAGCAGTTCTTC. The chain recombines TRBV5-1 with TRBJ2-1; no definite D call. From germline, CDR1 is SGHRS and CDR2 YFSETQ. V shed 0 bases and J shed 6 bases, with 10 bases lying between them. The CDR3 extends over 14 amino acids. Drawing the rest from reference TRBV5-1 and TRBJ2-1, the complete variable domain is KAGVTQTPRYLIKTRGQQVTLSCSPISGHRSVSWYQQTPGQGLQFLFEYFSETQRNKGNFPGRFSGRQFSNSRSEMNVSTLELGDSALYLCASSLGQPRNEQFFGPGTRLTVL.

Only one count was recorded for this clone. The CDR3 spells CASSPLDSEYEQYF. CDR3 in DNA: TGTGCCAGCTCACCATTGGACAGCGAATACGAGCAGTACTTC. The V call is TRBV18, the J call TRBJ2-7; possibly TRBD1 for D (6 bases). This CDR3 is 14 amino acids long. V was pared by 2 bases and J by 4 bases, with 12 bases between. Germline assignment: CDR1 KGHSH and CDR2 LQKENI.

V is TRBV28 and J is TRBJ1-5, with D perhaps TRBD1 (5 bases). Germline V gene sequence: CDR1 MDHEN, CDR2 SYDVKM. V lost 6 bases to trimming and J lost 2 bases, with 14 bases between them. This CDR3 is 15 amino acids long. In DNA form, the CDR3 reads TGTGCCAGCAGGATCCTTCAGGGCCGCAATCAGCCCCAGCATTTT. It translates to CASRILQGRNQPQHF.

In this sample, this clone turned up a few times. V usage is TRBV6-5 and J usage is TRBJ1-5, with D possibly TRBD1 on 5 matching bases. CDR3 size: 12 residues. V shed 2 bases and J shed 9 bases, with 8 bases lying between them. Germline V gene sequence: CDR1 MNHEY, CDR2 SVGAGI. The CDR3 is CASSYLGGPQHF. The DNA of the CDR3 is TGTGCCAGCAGTTACCTCGGGGGGCCCCAGCATTTT.

The CDR3 here is CASSLSQGLAGVGEQFF. The CDR3 coding sequence is TGTGCCAGCAGCTTATCTCAAGGACTAGCGGGAGTAGGGGAGCAGTTCTTC. The chain uses TRBV7-3 and TRBJ2-1, with TRBD2 matching 13 bases. The germline V gene has CDR1 SGHTA and CDR2 FQGTGA. The CDR3 loop spans 17 amino acids. J gave up 10 bases and V 2 bases, and 11 bases lay outside the gene matches. Supplemented by reference TRBV7-3 and TRBJ2-1, the full variable domain reads GAGVSQTPSNKVTEKGKYVELRCDPISGHTALYWYRQSLGQGPEFLIYFQGTGAADDSGLPNDRFFAVRPEGSVSTLKIQRTERGDSAVYLCASSLSQGLAGVGEQFFGPGTRLTVL.

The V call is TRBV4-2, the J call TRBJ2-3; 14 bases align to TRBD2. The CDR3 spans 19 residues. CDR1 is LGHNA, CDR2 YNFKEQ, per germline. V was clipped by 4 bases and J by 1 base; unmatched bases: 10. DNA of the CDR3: TGTGCCAGCAGCCTAAAGGGACTAGCGGGAGCAGGGGGCACAGATACGCAGTATTTT. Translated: CASSLKGLAGAGGTDTQYF.

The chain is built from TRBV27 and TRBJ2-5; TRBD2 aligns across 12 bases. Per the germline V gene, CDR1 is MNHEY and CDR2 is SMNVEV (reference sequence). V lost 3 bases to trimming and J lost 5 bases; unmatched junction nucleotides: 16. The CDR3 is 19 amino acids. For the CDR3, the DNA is TGTGCCAGCAGTTTGACCGCAATAACTAGCGGGAGGTCCCCCGAGACCCAGTACTTC. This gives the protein CASSLTAITSGRSPETQYF.

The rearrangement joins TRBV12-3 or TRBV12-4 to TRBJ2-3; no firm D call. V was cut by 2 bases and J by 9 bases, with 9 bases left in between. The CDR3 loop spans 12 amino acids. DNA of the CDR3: TGTGCCAGCAGTTTATCTTATATCACGCAGTATTTT. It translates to CASSLSYITQYF.

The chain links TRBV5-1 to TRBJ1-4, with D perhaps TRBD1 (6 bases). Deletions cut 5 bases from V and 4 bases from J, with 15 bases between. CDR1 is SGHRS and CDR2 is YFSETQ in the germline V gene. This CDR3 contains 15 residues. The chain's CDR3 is CASSPQGQDNEKLFF. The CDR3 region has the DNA TGCGCCAGCAGTCCTCAGGGACAAGATAATGAAAAACTGTTTTTT.

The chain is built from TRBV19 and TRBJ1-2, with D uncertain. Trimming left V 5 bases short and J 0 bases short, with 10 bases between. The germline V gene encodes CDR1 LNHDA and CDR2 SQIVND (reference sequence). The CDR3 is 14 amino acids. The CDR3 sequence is CASSVQKANYGYTF. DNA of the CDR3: TGTGCCAGTAGTGTACAGAAAGCTAACTATGGCTACACCTTC.

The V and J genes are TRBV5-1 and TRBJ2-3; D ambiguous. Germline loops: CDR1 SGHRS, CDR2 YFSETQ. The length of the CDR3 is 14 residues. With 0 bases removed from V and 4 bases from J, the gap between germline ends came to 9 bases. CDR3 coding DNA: TGCGCCAGCAGCTTGGTCGGTCGCGCAGATACGCAGTATTTT. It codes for CASSLVGRADTQYF.

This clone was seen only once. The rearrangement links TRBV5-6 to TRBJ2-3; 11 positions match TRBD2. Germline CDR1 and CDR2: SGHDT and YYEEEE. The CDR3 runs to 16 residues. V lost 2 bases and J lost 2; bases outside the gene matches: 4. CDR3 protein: CASSFPGLAVTDTQYF. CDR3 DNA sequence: TGTGCCAGCAGCTTTCCGGGACTAGCGGTCACAGATACGCAGTATTTT.

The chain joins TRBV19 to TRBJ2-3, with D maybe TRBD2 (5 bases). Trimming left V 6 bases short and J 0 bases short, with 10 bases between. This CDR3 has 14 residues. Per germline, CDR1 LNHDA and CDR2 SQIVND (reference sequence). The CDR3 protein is CASRTSGSTDTQYF. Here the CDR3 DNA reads TGTGCCAGTAGGACGAGCGGAAGCACAGATACGCAGTATTTT.

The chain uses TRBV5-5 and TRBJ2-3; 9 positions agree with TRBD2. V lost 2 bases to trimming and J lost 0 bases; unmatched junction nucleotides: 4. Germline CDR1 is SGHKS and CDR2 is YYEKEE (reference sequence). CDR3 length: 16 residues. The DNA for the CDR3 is TGTGCCAGCAGCTTAGTCCTAGCGGGAAGCACAGATACGCAGTATTTT. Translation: CASSLVLAGSTDTQYF.

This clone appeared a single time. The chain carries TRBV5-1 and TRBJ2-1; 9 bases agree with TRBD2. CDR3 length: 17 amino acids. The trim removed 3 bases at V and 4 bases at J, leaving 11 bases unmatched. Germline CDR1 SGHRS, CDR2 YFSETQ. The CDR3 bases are TGCGCCAGCAGCTCGGGTCGGCGGGAGGGCCTGTACAATGAGCAGTTCTTC. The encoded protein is CASSSGRREGLYNEQFF. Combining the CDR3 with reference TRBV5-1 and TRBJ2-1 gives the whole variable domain KAGVTQTPRYLIKTRGQQVTLSCSPISGHRSVSWYQQTPGQGLQFLFEYFSETQRNKGNFPGRFSGRQFSNSRSEMNVSTLELGDSALYLCASSSGRREGLYNEQFFGPGTRLTVL.

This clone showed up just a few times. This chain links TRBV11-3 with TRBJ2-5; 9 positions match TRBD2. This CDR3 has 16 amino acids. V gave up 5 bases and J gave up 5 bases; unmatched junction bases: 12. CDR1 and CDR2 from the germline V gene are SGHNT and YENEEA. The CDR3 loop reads CASSPSGSGSWETQYF. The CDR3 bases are TGTGCCAGCAGCCCGTCGGGTAGCGGGAGCTGGGAGACCCAGTACTTC.